One sample yielded the 26 T cell receptor beta chains listed below, sequenced in a study of T cells after yellow fever vaccination. One entry per CDR3 protein, called by TCRdb with MiXCR from the 5' RACE reads. The top ten hold 30% to 40% of the sample, which has about 74,000 distinct CDR3 sequences, around 7% seen once. Specimen: CD8+ T cells sorted from PBMCs, collected 5 to 6 days after the first yellow fever vaccination. The receptors come from a man aged 18 to 29 who received the YFV17D yellow fever vaccine.

The rearrangement joins TRBV3-1 to TRBJ2-1, with D hard to call. This CDR3 is 14 amino acids long. CDR1 is LGHDT and CDR2 is YNNKEL in the germline V gene (reference sequence). The V end lost 3 bases, the J end lost 6 bases, and 12 bases lay between the germline ends. CDR3 sequence: CASSHLLRFNEQFF. CDR3 DNA sequence: TGTGCCAGCAGCCATTTGCTACGGTTCAATGAGCAGTTCTTC.

The rearrangement joins TRBV7-6 to TRBJ2-2; tentatively, D is TRBD1 or TRBD2 (5 bases each). Trimming took 1 base from V and 7 from J, leaving 13 bases between them. CDR1 is SGHVS and CDR2 is FNYEAQ in the germline V gene. This CDR3 has 15 residues. CDR3 DNA sequence: TGTGCCAGCAGCTTAGATCCGGGGCCAGGCGGGGAGCTGTTTTTT. Amino acid sequence: CASSLDPGPGGELFF.

This clonotype was counted a few times. The chain couples TRBV6-2 or TRBV6-3 to TRBJ2-1; 10 nucleotides match TRBD2. The CDR3 sequence is 16 residues long. The germline CDR1 and CDR2 sequences are MNHEY and SVGEGT. V dropped 5 bases and J dropped 8; count of bases not matched to a gene: 12. Written as DNA, the CDR3 is TGTGCCAGCAGTCACCTAGCGGGGGCCCCCTTTGATGAGCAGTTCTTC. This sequence encodes CASSHLAGAPFDEQFF.

This clonotype was seen many times. The chain has TRBV29-1 and TRBJ2-3; 7 bases are shared with TRBD1. The CDR3 runs to 11 residues. V shed 6 bases, J shed 6 bases, and the junction held 3 bases outside the gene matches. CDR1 is SQVTM, CDR2 ANQGSEA, per germline. The CDR3: CSVTGMDTQYF. In DNA, the CDR3 is TGCAGCGTGACAGGGATGGATACGCAGTATTTT.

This clonotype was picked up many times. The rearrangement joins TRBV3-1 to TRBJ2-2, with D tentatively TRBD1 or TRBD2 (5 bases each). Trimming removed 0 bases at V and 11 bases at J, with 13 bases between. From germline, CDR1 is LGHDT and CDR2 YNNKEL (reference sequence). This CDR3 has 14 residues. The CDR3 loop is CASSQEWDRGELFF. The CDR3, as DNA: TGTGCCAGCAGCCAAGAGTGGGACCGGGGCGAGCTGTTTTTT.

The chain recombines TRBV13 with TRBJ2-1; the D gene could be TRBD1 or TRBD2 (5 bases each). CDR1 is PRHDT, CDR2 FYEKMQ, per germline (reference sequence). This CDR3 spans 17 amino acids. V lost 3 bases and J lost 8, with 23 bases in between. The CDR3 region is CASSFTAGTEFRYEQFF. CDR3 DNA: TGTGCCAGCAGCTTCACGGCCGGGACCGAGTTTAGGTATGAGCAGTTCTTC.

This clonotype was seen a few times. This rearrangement joins TRBV6-1 to TRBJ2-1; 8 nucleotides match TRBD2. Germline assignment: CDR1 MNHNS and CDR2 SASEGT. The CDR3 length is 13 residues. The CDR3 coding sequence is TGTGCGACCTCACTCGGGGGGGTAATGGAGCAGTTCTTC. It encodes CATSLGGVMEQFF.

This clonotype was counted only a few times. CDR3 DNA: TGCGCCAGCAGCCAGTGGGACGGGGGGACGGGGGGAAACACCATATATTTT. Its protein product is CASSQWDGGTGGNTIYF. The rearrangement joins TRBV4-3 to TRBJ1-3; a weak D match, TRBD1 (5 bases). Germline lookup yields CDR1 LGHNA and CDR2 YSLEER. The V end lost 3 bases, the J end lost 4 bases, and 19 bases lay between the germline ends. This CDR3 contains 17 residues.

This clonotype was observed at least ten times. The chain carries TRBV27 and TRBJ2-1, with 15 bases identical to TRBD2. In germline, CDR1 is MNHEY, CDR2 SMNVEV (reference sequence). The CDR3 covers 17 residues. V gave up 5 bases and J gave up 6 bases; unmatched junction bases: 8. CDR3 region: CASSPRTSGGASNEQFF. The CDR3 nucleotides read TGTGCCAGCAGTCCACGGACTAGCGGGGGGGCGAGCAATGAGCAGTTCTTC.

This clonotype was seen ten or more times. The chain uses TRBV7-6 and TRBJ2-1; D uncertain. V was trimmed by 1 base and J by 6 bases, leaving 4 bases between them. Germline CDR1 SGHVS, CDR2 FNYEAQ. The CDR3 has 12 amino acids. The CDR3: CASSLVANEQFF. For the CDR3, the DNA is TGTGCCAGCAGCTTAGTCGCCAATGAGCAGTTCTTC.

This clonotype has a count of ten or more. The gene calls are TRBV4-3 and TRBJ2-6; no reliable D call. Looked up from germline, CDR1 is LGHNA and CDR2 is YSLEER. The CDR3 runs 16 residues. Trimming took off 2 bases at V and 0 bases at J, with 8 bases between the two ends. CDR3 DNA sequence: TGCGCCAGCAGCCAACAGGTTTTCTCTGGGGCCAACGTCCTGACTTTC. Protein sequence: CASSQQVFSGANVLTF.

In this sample, this clonotype turned up many times. V is TRBV7-3 and J is TRBJ2-1; D ambiguous. The CDR3 consists of 11 residues. Trimming stripped 2 bases from V and 8 bases from J, with 4 bases between. CDR1 and CDR2 from the germline V gene are SGHTA and FQGTGA. DNA of the CDR3: TGTGCCAGCAGCTTAGGGGATGAGCAGTTCTTC. Translation: CASSLGDEQFF.

The V and J genes are TRBV6-1 and TRBJ2-1; 12 bases are a match to TRBD2. J lost 0 bases, V lost 9 bases, and 6 bases had no gene match. CDR3 length equals 16 residues. The germline CDR1 and CDR2 sequences are MNHNS and SASEGT. The CDR3 nucleotides read TGTGCCAGTAGACTAGCGGGGGCCTCCTCCTACAATGAGCAGTTCTTC. This gives the protein CASRLAGASSYNEQFF.

This clonotype was observed a few times. The CDR3 sequence: CASSYTGYSNQPQHF. The CDR3 DNA is TGTGCCAGCAGTTACACCGGATATAGCAATCAGCCCCAGCATTTT. The chain has TRBV6-2 or TRBV6-3 and TRBJ1-5; D gene uncertain. This CDR3 comprises 15 residues. V was shortened by 2 bases and J by 0 bases, with 8 bases between the two germline ends. CDR1 is MNHEY and CDR2 is SVGEGT in the germline V gene.

This clonotype was observed a handful of times. The chain joins TRBV7-2 to TRBJ2-2, with D hard to call. The CDR3 loop spans 14 amino acids. Germline V gene sequence: CDR1 SGHTA, CDR2 FQGNSA. V was trimmed by 1 base and J by 4 bases, leaving 7 bases between them. The CDR3 nucleotides are TGTGCCAGCAGCTTAGGTTCCGGCACCGGGGAGCTGTTTTTT. Translating it yields CASSLGSGTGELFF.

This clonotype has just a few counts. The genes are TRBV19 and TRBJ2-2, with 8 bases matching TRBD1. With V trimmed by 10 bases and J by 4 bases, 8 bases remained unmatched. Germline CDR1 LNHDA, CDR2 SQIVND (reference sequence). This CDR3 is 14 amino acids long. Written as DNA, the CDR3 is TGTGCCACAAGACAGGGGCCTTTCACCGGGGAGCTGTTTTTT. It encodes CATRQGPFTGELFF.

The rearrangement uses TRBV9 and TRBJ2-2, with TRBD2 as a possible D gene (6 bases). CDR1 and CDR2 (germline): SGDLS, YYNGEE. The length of the CDR3 is 14 residues. V was shortened by 3 bases and J by 6 bases, with 12 bases between the two germline ends. The CDR3 sequence: CASSETSHAGELFF. The DNA for the CDR3 is TGTGCCAGCAGCGAAACTAGCCACGCCGGGGAGCTGTTTTTT.

The sample holds a few counts of this clonotype. This chain connects TRBV29-1 to TRBJ2-5; TRBD1 agrees at 7 bases. Germline V lookup: CDR1 SQVTM, CDR2 ANQGSEA. V dropped 3 bases and J dropped 6; count of bases not matched to a gene: 13. There are 15 residues in the CDR3. CDR3 nucleotide sequence: TGCAGCGTTGATCCAGACAGGGCACTCTTTCAGACCCAGTACTTC. Residues: CSVDPDRALFQTQYF.

V is TRBV7-9 and J is TRBJ2-1; 8 bases fit TRBD1. Per germline, CDR1 SEHNR and CDR2 FQNEAQ (reference sequence). The V segment lost 3 bases and the J segment 10 bases; nucleotides outside the gene matches: 8. The CDR3 length is 14 residues. CDR3 amino acids: CASSFTQGAREQFF. The CDR3 coding sequence is TGTGCCAGCAGCTTTACCCAGGGGGCGAGGGAGCAGTTCTTC.

This clonotype was counted only a few times. The genes are TRBV6-2 or TRBV6-3 and TRBJ2-3, with a possible D match to TRBD2 (6 bases). The V gene's germline CDR1 is MNHEY and CDR2 SVGEGT. The length of the CDR3 is 16 residues. Deletions cut 4 bases from V and 2 bases from J, with 16 bases between. The CDR3 DNA follows: TGTGCCAGCAGTTTGTACGGGAGCTTTGTCACAGATACGCAGTATTTT. Translating it yields CASSLYGSFVTDTQYF.

This clonotype was observed a few times. The chain combines TRBV27 with TRBJ1-1; the D gene is possibly TRBD1 (5 bases). This CDR3 spans 14 amino acids. Trimming shortened V by 6 bases and J by 0 bases, and 11 bases separated the two germline ends. Germline lookup yields CDR1 MNHEY and CDR2 SMNVEV (reference sequence). CDR3 amino acids: CASRTLGVNTEAFF. The CDR3 nucleotides are TGTGCCAGCAGGACTCTGGGGGTGAACACTGAAGCTTTCTTT.

J is TRBJ2-1 and V is TRBV11-2; D not resolved. V was pared by 10 bases and J by 6 bases, with 19 bases between. Germline V gene lookup returns CDR1 SGHAT and CDR2 FQNNGV. The CDR3 covers 14 residues. The CDR3 DNA follows: TGTGCCATGGGCCCCGGGCGACGGCTCAATGAGCAGTTCTTC. Amino acid sequence: CAMGPGRRLNEQFF.

In its sample, this clonotype was seen many times. The chain carries TRBV12-3 or TRBV12-4 and TRBJ2-1; TRBD2 agrees at 7 bases. The CDR3 is 15 amino acids. Unmatched junction bases numbered 8, after V lost 5 bases and J lost 4 bases. DNA of the CDR3: TGTGCCAGCAGTGGGGGGGACTTCTCTTACAATGAGCAGTTCTTC. This encodes CASSGGDFSYNEQFF.

The chain links TRBV19 to TRBJ2-1; D not resolved. CDR3 size: 12 residues. Germline V gives CDR1 LNHDA, CDR2 SQIVND (reference sequence). The V and J ends lost 3 bases and 3 bases respectively, with 3 bases between them. The DNA of the CDR3 is TGTGCCAGTAGTATGGACTACAATGAGCAGTTCTTC. Protein product: CASSMDYNEQFF. Together with reference TRBV19 and TRBJ2-1, the CDR3 gives the full variable domain: DGGITQSPKYLFRKEGQNVTLSCEQNLNHDAMYWYRQDPGQGLRLIYYSQIVNDFQKGDIAEGYSVSREKKESFPLTVTSAQKNPTAFYLCASSMDYNEQFFGPGTRLTVL.

This clonotype was observed many times. The chain recombines TRBV29-1 with TRBJ1-1; D is unresolved. The V and J ends lost 1 base and 7 bases respectively, with 10 bases between them. CDR3 size: 12 residues. CDR1 SQVTM and CDR2 ANQGSEA come from the germline V gene. The CDR3 coding sequence is TGCAGCGTTGAAGCGGTTGGTGGTGAAGCTTTCTTT. Translating it yields CSVEAVGGEAFF. The complete variable domain, with remaining parts taken from reference TRBV29-1 and TRBJ1-1, reads SAVISQKPSRDICQRGTSLTIQCQVDSQVTMMFWYRQQPGQSLTLIATANQGSEATYESGFVIDKFPISRPNLTFSTLTVSNMSPEDSSIYLCSVEAVGGEAFFGQGTRLTVV.

At least ten counts were recorded for this clonotype. The V call is TRBV6-5, the J call TRBJ2-7; unclear D gene. The V end lost 4 bases, the J end lost 2 bases, and 3 bases lay between the germline ends. The CDR3 length is 11 residues. The germline V gene encodes CDR1 MNHEY and CDR2 SVGAGI. CDR3 sequence: CASSSPYEQYF. The CDR3 bases are TGTGCCAGCAGTTCCCCCTACGAGCAGTACTTC.